This T cell receptor beta chain was sequenced in a study of brain T cells in children with intractable seizures. The data were produced by immunoSEQ multiplex PCR, yet TCRdb's version contains in-frame clones alone and is incomplete. The sample includes about 80,000 clones, under 95% seen only once; the top ten take around 24%. Germline V gives CDR1 GTSNPN, CDR2 SVGIG (reference sequence). The germline V and J ends were trimmed by 4 bases and 0 bases, with 15 bases remaining between them. This CDR3 contains 15 residues. The material sequenced was peripheral blood, taken at surgery. The rearrangement joins TRBV30 to TRBJ1-1; D is ambiguous. This clonotype was sampled from a girl aged 2 to 9 with Rasmussen encephalitis and intractable seizures. The CDR3 sequence is CAWTPISSMNTEAFF. The CDR3, as DNA: TGTGCCTGGACCCCTATTAGTTCTATGAACACTGAAGCTTTCTTT.